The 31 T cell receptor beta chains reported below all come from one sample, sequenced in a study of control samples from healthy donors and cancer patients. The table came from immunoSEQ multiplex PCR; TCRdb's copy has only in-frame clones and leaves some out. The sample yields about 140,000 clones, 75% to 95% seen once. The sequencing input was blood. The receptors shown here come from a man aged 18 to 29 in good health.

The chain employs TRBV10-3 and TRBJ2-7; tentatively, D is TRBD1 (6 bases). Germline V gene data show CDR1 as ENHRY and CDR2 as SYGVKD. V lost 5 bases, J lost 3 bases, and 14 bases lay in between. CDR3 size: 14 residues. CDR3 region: CAISLAGAGYEQYF. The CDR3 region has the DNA TGTGCCATCAGTCTGGCAGGGGCGGGCTACGAGCAGTACTTC.

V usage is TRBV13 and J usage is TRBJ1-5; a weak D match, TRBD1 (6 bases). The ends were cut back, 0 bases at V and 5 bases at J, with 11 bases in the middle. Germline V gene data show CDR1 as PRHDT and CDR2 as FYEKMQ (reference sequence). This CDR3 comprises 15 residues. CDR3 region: CASSLGRDIHQPQHF. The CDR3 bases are TGTGCCAGCAGCTTAGGCCGGGACATCCATCAGCCCCAGCATTTT. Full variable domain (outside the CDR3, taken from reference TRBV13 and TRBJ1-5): AAGVIQSPRHLIKEKRETATLKCYPIPRHDTVYWYQQGPGQDPQFLISFYEKMQSDKGSIPDRFSAQQFSDYHSELNMSSLELGDSALYFCASSLGRDIHQPQHFGDGTRLSIL.

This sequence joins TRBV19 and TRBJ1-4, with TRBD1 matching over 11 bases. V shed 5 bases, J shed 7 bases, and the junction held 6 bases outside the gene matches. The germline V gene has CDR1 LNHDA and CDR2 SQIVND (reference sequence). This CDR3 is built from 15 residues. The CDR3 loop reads CASSLRTGGSEKLFF. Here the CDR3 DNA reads TGTGCCAGTAGTCTCCGGACAGGGGGCAGTGAAAAACTGTTTTTT.

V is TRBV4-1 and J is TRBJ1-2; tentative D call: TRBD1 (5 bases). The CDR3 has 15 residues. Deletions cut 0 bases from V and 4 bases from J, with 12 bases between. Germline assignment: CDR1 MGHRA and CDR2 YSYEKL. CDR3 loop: CASSQDRRGFYGYTF. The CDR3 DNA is TGCGCCAGCAGCCAAGATAGGAGGGGATTCTATGGCTACACCTTC.

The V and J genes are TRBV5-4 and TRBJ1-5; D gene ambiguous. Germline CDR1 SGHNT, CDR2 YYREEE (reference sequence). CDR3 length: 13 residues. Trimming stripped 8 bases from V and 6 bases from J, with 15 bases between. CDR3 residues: CASSSEGSQPQHF. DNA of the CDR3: TGTGCCAGTTCTTCTGAGGGCTCTCAGCCCCAGCATTTT.

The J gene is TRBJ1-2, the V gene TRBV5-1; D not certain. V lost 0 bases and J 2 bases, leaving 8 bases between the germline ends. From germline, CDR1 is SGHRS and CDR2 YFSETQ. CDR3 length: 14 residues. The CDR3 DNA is TGCGCCAGCAGCTTGGATGCGGGGAACTATGGCTACACCTTC. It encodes CASSLDAGNYGYTF.

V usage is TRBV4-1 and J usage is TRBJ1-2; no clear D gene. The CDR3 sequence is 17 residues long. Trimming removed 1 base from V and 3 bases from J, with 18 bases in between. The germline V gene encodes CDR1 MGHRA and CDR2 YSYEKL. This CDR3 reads CASSQVGLNTFHYGYTF. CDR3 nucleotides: TGCGCCAGCAGCCAAGTGGGCCTAAATACATTTCACTATGGCTACACCTTC.

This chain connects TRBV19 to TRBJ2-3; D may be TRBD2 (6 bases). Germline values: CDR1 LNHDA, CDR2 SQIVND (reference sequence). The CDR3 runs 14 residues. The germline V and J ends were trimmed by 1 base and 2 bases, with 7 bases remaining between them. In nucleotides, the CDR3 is TGTGCCAGTAGTATAGGGACTAACACAGATACGCAGTATTTT. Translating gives CASSIGTNTDTQYF.

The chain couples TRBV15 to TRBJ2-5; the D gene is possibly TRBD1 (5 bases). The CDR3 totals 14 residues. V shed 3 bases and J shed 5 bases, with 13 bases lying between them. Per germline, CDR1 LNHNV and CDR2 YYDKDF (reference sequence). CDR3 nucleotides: TGTGCCACCAGCAGCAGGGTTTTCCGGGAGACCCAGTACTTC. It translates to CATSSRVFRETQYF.

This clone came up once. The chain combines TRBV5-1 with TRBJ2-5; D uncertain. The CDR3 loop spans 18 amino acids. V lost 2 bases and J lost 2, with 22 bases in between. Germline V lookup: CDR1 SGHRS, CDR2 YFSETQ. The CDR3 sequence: CASSFGTVETLLQETQYF. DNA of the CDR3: TGCGCCAGCAGCTTCGGTACGGTAGAGACACTGCTACAAGAGACCCAGTACTTC.

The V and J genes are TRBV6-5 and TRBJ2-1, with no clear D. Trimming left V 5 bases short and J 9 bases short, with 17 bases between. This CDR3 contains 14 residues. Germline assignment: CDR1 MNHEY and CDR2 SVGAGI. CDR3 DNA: TGTGCCAGCAGTACGACTCCAAGGCTCAGTGAGCAGTTCTTC. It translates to CASSTTPRLSEQFF.

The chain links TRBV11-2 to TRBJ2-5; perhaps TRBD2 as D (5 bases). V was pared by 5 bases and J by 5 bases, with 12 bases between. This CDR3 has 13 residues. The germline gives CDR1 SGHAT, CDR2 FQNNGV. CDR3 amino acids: CASSPTGVETQYF. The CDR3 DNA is TGTGCCAGCAGCCCAACCGGGGTTGAGACCCAGTACTTC.

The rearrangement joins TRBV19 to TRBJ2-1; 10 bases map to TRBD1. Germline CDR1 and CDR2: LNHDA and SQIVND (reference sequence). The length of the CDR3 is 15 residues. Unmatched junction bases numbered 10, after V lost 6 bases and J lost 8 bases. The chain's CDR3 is CASRPRTGGWYEQFF. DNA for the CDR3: TGTGCCAGTAGACCCCGGACAGGGGGGTGGTATGAGCAGTTCTTC. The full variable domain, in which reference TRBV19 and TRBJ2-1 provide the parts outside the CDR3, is DGGITQSPKYLFRKEGQNVTLSCEQNLNHDAMYWYRQDPGQGLRLIYYSQIVNDFQKGDIAEGYSVSREKKESFPLTVTSAQKNPTAFYLCASRPRTGGWYEQFFGPGTRLTVL.

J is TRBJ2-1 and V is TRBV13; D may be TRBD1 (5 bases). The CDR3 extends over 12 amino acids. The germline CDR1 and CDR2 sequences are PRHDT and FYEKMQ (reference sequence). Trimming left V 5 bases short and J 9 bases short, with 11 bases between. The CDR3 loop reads CASSAQGFEQFF. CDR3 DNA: TGTGCCAGCAGCGCCCAGGGCTTTGAGCAGTTCTTC.

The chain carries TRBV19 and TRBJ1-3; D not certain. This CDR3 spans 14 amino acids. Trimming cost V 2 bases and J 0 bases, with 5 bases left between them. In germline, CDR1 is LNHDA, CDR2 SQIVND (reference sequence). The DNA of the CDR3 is TGTGCCAGTAGTATAAGCGACTCTGGAAACACCATATATTTT. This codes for CASSISDSGNTIYF.

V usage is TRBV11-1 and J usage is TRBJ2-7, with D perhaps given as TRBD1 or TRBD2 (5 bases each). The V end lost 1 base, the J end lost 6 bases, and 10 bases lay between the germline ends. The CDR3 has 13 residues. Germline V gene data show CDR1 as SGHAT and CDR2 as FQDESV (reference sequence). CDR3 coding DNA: TGTGCCAGCAGCTTAGTTGGGGGTATCGAGCAGTACTTC. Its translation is CASSLVGGIEQYF.

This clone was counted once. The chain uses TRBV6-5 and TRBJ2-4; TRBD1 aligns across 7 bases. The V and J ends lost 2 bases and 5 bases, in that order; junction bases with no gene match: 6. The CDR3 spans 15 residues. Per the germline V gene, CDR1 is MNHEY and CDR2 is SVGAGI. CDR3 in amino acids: CASSYGDSFENIQYF. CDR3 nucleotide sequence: TGTGCCAGCAGTTACGGGGACAGCTTTGAAAACATTCAGTACTTC.

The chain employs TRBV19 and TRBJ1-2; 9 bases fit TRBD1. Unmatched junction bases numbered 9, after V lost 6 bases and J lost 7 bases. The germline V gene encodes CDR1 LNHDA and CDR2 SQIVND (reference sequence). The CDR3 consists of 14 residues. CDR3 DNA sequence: TGTGCCAGTAGCCCACAGGGGGCGGTTCGTGGCTACACCTTC. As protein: CASSPQGAVRGYTF.

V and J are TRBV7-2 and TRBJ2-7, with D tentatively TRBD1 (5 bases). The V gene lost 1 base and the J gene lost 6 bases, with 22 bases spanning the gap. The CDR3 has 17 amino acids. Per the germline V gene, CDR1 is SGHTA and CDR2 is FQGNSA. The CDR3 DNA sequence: TGTGCCAGCAGCTTAGGAATTGGTCAGGGATCTTCGGGCGAGCAGTACTTC. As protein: CASSLGIGQGSSGEQYF.

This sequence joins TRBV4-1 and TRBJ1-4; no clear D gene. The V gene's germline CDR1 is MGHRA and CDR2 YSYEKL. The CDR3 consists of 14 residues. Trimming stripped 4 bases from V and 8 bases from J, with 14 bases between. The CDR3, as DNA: TGCGCCAGCAGCCCCGTTAGTCAAGGGGAAAAACTGTTTTTT. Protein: CASSPVSQGEKLFF.

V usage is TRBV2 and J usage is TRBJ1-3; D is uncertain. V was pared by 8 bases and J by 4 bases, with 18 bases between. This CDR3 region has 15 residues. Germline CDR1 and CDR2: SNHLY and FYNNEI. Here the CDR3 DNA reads TGTGCCAGCCTAGCTTTCCCCTCTGGAGGAAACACCATATATTTT. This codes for CASLAFPSGGNTIYF.

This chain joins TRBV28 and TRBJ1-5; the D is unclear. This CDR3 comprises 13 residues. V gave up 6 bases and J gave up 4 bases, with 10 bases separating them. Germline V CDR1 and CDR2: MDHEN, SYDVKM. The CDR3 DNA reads TGTGCCAGCAGGGGGATCTTTAATCAGCCCCAGCATTTT. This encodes CASRGIFNQPQHF.

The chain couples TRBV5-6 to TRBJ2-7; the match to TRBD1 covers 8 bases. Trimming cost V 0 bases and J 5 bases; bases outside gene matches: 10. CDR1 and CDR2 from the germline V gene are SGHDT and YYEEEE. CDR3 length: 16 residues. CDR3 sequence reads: CASSLGAGTGRNEQYF. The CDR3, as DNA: TGTGCCAGCAGCTTGGGAGCTGGGACAGGACGGAACGAGCAGTACTTC. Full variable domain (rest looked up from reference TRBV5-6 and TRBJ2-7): DAGVTQSPTHLIKTRGQQVTLRCSPKSGHDTVSWYQQALGQGPQFIFQYYEEEERQRGNFPDRFSGHQFPNYSSELNVNALLLGDSALYLCASSLGAGTGRNEQYFGPGTRLTVT.

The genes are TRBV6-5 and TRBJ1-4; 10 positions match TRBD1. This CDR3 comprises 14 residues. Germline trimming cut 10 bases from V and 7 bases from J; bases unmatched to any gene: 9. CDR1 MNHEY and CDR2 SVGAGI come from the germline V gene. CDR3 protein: CAIDRGPGGEKLFF. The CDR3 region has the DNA TGTGCCATCGACAGGGGGCCTGGAGGTGAAAAACTGTTTTTT.

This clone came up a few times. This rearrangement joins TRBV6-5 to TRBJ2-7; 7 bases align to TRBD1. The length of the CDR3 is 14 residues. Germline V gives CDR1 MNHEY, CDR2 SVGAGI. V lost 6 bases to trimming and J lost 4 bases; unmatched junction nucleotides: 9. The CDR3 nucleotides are TGTGCCAGCAGGACGGGACAGAACCCTTACGAGCAGTACTTC. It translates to CASRTGQNPYEQYF.

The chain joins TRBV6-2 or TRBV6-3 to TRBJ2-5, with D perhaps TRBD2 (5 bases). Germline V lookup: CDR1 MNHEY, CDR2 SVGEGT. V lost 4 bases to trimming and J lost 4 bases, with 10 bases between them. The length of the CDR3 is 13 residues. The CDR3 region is CASSWLAGETQYF. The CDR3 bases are TGTGCCAGCAGTTGGCTAGCAGGAGAGACCCAGTACTTC.

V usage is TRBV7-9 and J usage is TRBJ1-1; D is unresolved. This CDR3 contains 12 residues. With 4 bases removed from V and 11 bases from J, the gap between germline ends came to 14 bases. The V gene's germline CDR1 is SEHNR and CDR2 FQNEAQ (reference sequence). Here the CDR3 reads CASSWYSSQAFF. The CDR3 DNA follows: TGTGCCAGCAGCTGGTATTCTTCCCAGGCTTTCTTT.

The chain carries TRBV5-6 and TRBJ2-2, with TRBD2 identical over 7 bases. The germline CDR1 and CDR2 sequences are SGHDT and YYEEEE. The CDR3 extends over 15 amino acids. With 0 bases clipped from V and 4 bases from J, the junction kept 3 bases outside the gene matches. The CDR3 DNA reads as TGTGCCAGCAGCTTGGGACTAGCTGGCACCGGGGAGCTGTTTTTT. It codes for CASSLGLAGTGELFF. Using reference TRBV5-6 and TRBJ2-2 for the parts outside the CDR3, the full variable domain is DAGVTQSPTHLIKTRGQQVTLRCSPKSGHDTVSWYQQALGQGPQFIFQYYEEEERQRGNFPDRFSGHQFPNYSSELNVNALLLGDSALYLCASSLGLAGTGELFFGEGSRLTVL.

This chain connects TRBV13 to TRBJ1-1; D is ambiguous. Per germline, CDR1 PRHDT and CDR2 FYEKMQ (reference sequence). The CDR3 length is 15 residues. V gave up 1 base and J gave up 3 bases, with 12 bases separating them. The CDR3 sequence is CASSLDPRGDTEAFF. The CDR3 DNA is TGTGCCAGCAGCTTAGATCCTCGCGGGGACACTGAAGCTTTCTTT.

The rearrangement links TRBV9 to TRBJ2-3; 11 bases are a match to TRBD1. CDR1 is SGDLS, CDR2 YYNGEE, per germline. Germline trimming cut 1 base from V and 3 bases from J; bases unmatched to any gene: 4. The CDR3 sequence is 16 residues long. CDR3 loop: CASSVIGTGGTDTQYF. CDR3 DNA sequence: TGTGCCAGCAGCGTAATCGGGACAGGGGGGACAGATACGCAGTATTTT.

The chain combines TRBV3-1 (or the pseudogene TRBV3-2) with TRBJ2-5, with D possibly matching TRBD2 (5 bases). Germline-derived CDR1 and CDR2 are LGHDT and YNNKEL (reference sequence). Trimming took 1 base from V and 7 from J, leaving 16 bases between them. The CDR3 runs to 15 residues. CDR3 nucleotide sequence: TGTGCCAGCAGCCAAGGGAGTACTAGTGTAGGGACCCAGTACTTC. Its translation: CASSQGSTSVGTQYF.